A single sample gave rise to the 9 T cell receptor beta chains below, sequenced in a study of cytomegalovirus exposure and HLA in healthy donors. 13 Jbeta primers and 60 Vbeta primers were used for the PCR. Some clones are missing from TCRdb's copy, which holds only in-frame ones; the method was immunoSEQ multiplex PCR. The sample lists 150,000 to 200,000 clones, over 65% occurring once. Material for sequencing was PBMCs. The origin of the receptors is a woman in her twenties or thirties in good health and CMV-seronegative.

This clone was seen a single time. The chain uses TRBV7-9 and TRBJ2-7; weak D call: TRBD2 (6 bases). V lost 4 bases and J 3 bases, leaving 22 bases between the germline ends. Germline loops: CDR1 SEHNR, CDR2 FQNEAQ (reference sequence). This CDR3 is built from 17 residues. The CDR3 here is CASSSRDSPSLYYEQYF. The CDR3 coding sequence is TGTGCCAGCAGCTCCCGGGACTCCCCCTCTCTTTACTACGAGCAGTACTTC.

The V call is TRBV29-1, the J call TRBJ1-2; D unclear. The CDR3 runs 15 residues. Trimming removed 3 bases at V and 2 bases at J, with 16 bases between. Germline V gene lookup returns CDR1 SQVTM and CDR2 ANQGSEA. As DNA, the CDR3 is TGCAGCGTTGACCTAGAACCTATACTAAACTATGGCTACACCTTC. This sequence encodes CSVDLEPILNYGYTF.

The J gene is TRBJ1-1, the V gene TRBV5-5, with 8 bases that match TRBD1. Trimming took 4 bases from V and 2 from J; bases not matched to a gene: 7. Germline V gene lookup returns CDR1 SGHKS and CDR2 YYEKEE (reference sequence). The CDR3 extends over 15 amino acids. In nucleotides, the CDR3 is TGTGCCAGCAGCGCCCGGACAGGGCATAACACTGAAGCTTTCTTT. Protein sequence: CASSARTGHNTEAFF.

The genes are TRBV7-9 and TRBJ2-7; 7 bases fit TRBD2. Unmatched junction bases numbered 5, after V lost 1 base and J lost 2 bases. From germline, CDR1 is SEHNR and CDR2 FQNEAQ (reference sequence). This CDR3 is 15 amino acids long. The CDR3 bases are TGTGCCAGCAGCTTAGGGCTAGCGGAGGCCTACGAGCAGTACTTC. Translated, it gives CASSLGLAEAYEQYF.

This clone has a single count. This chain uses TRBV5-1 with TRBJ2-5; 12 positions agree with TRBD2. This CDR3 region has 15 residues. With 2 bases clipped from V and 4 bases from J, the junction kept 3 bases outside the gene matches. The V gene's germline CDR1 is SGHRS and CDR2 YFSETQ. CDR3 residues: CASSFGLAGRETQYF. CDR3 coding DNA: TGCGCCAGCAGCTTTGGACTAGCGGGAAGAGAGACCCAGTACTTC.

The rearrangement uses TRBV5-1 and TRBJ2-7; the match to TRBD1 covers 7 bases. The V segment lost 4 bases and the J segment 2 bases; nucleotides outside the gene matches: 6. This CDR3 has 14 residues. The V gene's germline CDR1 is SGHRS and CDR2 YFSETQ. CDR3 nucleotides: TGCGCCAGCAGCAGGGACAGTAACACCTACGAGCAGTACTTC. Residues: CASSRDSNTYEQYF.

The CDR3 reads CASSVGLGIYNEQFF. CDR3 sequence (DNA): TGTGCCAGCAGCGTAGGGCTAGGCATTTACAATGAGCAGTTCTTC. This chain uses TRBV9 with TRBJ2-1; D not certain. CDR1 and CDR2 from the germline V gene are SGDLS and YYNGEE. CDR3 length equals 15 residues. V was pared by 0 bases and J by 4 bases, with 11 bases between.

CDR3 in amino acids: CASSPGTGSYNEQFF. DNA for the CDR3: TGTGCCAGCAGCCCGGGGACAGGCTCCTACAATGAGCAGTTCTTC. The rearrangement uses TRBV5-4 and TRBJ2-1; 8 nucleotides line up with TRBD1. With V trimmed by 4 bases and J by 0 bases, 3 bases remained unmatched. The CDR3 contains 15 residues. Germline V lookup: CDR1 SGHNT, CDR2 YYREEE (reference sequence).

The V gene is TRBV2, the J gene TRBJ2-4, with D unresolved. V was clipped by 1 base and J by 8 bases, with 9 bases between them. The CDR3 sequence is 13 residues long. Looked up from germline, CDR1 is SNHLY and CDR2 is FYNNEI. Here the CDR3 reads CASSEGRPDIQYF. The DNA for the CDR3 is TGTGCCAGCAGTGAAGGTCGTCCGGACATTCAGTACTTC.